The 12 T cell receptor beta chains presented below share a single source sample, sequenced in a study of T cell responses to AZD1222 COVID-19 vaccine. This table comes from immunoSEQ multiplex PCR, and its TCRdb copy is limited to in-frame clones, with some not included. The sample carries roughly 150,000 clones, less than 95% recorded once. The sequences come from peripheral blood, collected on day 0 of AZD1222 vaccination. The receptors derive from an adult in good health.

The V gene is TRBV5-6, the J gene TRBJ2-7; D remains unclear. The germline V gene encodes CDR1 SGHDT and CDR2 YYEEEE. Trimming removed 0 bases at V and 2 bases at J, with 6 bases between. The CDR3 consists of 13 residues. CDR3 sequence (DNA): TGTGCCAGCAGCTTGGTGGAAACCTACGAGCAGTACTTC. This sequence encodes CASSLVETYEQYF.

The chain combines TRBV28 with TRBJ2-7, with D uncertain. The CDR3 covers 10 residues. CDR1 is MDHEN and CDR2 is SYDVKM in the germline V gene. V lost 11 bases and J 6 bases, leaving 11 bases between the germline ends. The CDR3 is CAAADFEQYF. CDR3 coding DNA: TGTGCCGCGGCGGATTTCGAGCAGTACTTC.

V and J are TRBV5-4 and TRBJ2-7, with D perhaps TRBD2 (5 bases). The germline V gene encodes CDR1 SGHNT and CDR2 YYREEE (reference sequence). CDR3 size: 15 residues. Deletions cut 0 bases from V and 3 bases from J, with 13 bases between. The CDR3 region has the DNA TGTGCCAGCAGCTTGGGACTAATGGGGAACTACGAGCAGTACTTC. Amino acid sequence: CASSLGLMGNYEQYF.

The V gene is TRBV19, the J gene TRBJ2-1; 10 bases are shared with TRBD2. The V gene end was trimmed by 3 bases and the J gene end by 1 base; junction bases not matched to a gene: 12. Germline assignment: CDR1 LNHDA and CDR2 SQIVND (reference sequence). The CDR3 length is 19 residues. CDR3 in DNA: TGTGCCAGTAGTATTAAAGGCGATTGGGGACTAGCGTCCTACAATGAGCAGTTCTTC. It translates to CASSIKGDWGLASYNEQFF.

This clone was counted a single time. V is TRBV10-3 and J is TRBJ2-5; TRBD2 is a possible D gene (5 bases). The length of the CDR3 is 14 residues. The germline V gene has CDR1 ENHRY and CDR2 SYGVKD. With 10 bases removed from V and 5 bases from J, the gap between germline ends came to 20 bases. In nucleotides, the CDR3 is TGTGCCACACAAGACCCGGAGGTTGACGAGACCCAGTACTTC. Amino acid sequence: CATQDPEVDETQYF.

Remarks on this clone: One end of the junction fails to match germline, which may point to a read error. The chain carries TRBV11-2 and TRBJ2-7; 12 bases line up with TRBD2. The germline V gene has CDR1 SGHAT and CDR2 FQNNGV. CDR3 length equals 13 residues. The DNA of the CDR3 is TGTGCCAGCAGCAATAGACTAGCGGGAGATTCCCTCTTC. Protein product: CASSNRLAGDSLF.

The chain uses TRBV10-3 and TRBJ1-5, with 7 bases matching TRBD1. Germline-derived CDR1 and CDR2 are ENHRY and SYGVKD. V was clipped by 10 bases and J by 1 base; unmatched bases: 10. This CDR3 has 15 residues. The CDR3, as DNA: TGTGCCACCCGGGACAGACCTATAAGCAATCAGCCCCAGCATTTT. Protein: CATRDRPISNQPQHF.

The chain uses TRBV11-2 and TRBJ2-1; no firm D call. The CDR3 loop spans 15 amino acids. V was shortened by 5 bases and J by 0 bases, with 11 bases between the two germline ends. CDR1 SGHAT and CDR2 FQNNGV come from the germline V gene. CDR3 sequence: CASSRLYSSYNEQFF. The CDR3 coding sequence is TGTGCCAGCAGCCGACTGTACAGCTCCTACAATGAGCAGTTCTTC.

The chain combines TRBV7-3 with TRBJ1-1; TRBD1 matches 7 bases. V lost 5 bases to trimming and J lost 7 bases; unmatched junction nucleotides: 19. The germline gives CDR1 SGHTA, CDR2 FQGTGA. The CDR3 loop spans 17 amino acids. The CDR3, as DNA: TGTGCCAGCAGCCAAAGTTTGGTGACAGGGCCGTTGGATGAAGCTTTCTTT. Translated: CASSQSLVTGPLDEAFF.

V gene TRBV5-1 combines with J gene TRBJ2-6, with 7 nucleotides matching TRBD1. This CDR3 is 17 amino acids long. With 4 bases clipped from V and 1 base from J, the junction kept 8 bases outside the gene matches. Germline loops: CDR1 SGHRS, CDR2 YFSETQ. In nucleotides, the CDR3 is TGCGCCAGCAGCCAAACAGGGGCGGGTTCTGGGGCCAACGTCCTGACTTTC. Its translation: CASSQTGAGSGANVLTF.

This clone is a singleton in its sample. In nucleotides, the CDR3 is TGTGCCAGCAGTGATAGGCAGGGAAGGATGTTCGCTGAAGCTTTCTTT. Its translation: CASSDRQGRMFAEAFF. This chain links TRBV6-1 with TRBJ1-1; tentatively, D is TRBD1 (5 bases). Germline values: CDR1 MNHNS, CDR2 SASEGT. Trimming took off 3 bases at V and 6 bases at J, with 20 bases between the two ends. The CDR3 totals 16 residues.

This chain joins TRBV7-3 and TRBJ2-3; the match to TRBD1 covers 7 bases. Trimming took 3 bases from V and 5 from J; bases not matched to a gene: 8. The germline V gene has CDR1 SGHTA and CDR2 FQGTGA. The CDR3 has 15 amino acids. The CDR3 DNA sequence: TGTGCCAGCAGCTTCAGGGGGAATTCCGGAGATACGCAGTATTTT. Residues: CASSFRGNSGDTQYF.